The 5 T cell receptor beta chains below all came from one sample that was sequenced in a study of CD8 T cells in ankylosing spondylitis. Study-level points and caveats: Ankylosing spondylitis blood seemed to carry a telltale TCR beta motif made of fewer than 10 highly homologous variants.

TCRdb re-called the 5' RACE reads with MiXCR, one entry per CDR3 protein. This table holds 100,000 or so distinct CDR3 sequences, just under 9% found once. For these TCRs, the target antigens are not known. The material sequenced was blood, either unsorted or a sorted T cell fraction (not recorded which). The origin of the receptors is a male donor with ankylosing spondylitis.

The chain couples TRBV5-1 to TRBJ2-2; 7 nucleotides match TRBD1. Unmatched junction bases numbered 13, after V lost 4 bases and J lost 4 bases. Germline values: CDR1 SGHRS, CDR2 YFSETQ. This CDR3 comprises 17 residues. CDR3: CASSGARDRLSTGELFF. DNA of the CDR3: TGCGCCAGCAGCGGTGCTAGGGACAGACTCAGCACCGGGGAGCTGTTTTTT.

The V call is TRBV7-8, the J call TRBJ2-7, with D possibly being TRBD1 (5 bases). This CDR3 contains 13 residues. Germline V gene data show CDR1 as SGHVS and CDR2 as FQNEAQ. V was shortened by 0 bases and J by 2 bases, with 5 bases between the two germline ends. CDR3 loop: CASSLARAYEQYF. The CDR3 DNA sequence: TGTGCCAGCAGCTTAGCCAGGGCCTACGAGCAGTACTTC.

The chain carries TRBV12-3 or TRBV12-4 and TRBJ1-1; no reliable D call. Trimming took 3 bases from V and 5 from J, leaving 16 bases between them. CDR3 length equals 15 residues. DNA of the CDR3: TGTGCCAGCAGTTTGGGCTCCCTAAGTACGACTGAAGCTTTCTTT. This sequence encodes CASSLGSLSTTEAFF.

The CDR3 nucleotides read TGCAGCGTCGAGACAGGGACCTATGGCTACACCTTC. This codes for CSVETGTYGYTF. The chain couples TRBV29-1 to TRBJ1-2; 7 bases agree with TRBD1. With 6 bases clipped from V and 4 bases from J, the junction kept 5 bases outside the gene matches. The CDR3 loop spans 12 amino acids. From germline, CDR1 is SQVTM and CDR2 ANQGSEA.

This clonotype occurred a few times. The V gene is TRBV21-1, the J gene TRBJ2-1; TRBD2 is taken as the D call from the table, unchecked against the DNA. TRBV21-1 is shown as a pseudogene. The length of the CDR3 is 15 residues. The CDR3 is CASSKEGLGFDEQFF. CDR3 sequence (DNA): TGTGCCAGCAGCAAAGAAGGGCTAGGGTTCGATGAGCAGTTCTTC.